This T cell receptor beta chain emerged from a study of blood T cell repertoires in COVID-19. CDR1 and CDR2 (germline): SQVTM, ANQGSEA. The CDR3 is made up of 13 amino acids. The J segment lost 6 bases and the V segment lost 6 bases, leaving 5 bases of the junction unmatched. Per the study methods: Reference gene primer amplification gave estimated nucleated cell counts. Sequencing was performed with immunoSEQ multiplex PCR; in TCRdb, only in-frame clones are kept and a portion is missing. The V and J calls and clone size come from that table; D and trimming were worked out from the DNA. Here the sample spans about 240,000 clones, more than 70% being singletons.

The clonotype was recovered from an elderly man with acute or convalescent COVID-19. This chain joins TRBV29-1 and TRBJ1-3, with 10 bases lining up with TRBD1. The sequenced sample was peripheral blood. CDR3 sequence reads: CSVGQGVVNTIYF. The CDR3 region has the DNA TGCAGCGTCGGACAGGGGGTAGTAAACACCATATATTTT.